This T cell receptor beta chain was retrieved from a study of T cell repertoires in cytomegalovirus infection. Note on this clonotype: Antigen unknown. A much larger clone lies one base from this, so it may be a read error.

From the reads, TCRdb called clonotypes with MiXCR, one entry per CDR3 protein. The data hold about 110,000 distinct CDR3 sequences, with 10% observed a single time. This clonotype originated in a human donor in good health (CMV status not recorded). Some clones in this sample may be carry-over from other donors' samples. Sequenced sample: PBMCs, sequenced either directly or after in vitro stimulation (not recorded which).

The CDR3 sequence is CASCQATANTEAFF. The CDR3, as DNA: TGCGCCAGCTGCCAAGCCACAGCGAACACTGAAGCTTTCTTT. The chain uses TRBV4-3 and TRBJ1-1; no firm D call. The CDR3 loop spans 14 amino acids. Looked up from germline, CDR1 is LGHNA and CDR2 is YSLEER.